Listed below are T cell receptor beta chains from one sample, sequenced in a study of T cell repertoires in cytomegalovirus infection. TCRdb processed the reads anew with MiXCR; each CDR3 protein has one entry. This table has about 320,000 distinct CDR3 sequences, 8% to 9.5% appearing once. Specimen: PBMCs. The receptors come from a human donor in good health (CMV status not recorded). Some clones in this sample may be carry-over from other donors' samples. CDR3s include the opening cysteine and the closing phenylalanine or tryptophan. D genes are given only for firm matches. Clone size is stated in some rows and not others, as once, few, many or a class when expanded.

J,V,size,D,DNA,CDR3
TRBJ1-2,TRBV7-8,few,-,TGTGCCAGCAGCTCGGCGGGGGACGATTCTTATGGCTACACCTTC,CASSSAGDDSYGYTF
TRBJ1-5,TRBV15,-,-,TGTGCCACCAGCAGAGATTGGAAGGGAGTAGGCAGGGACAATCAGCCCCAGCATTTT,CATSRDWKGVGRDNQPQHF
TRBJ2-2,TRBV9,many,-,TGTGCCAGCAGCGTAGTTCTAGGGGGGGAGCTGTTTTTT,CASSVVLGGELFF
TRBJ1-5,TRBV10-3,-,-,TGTGCCATCAGTGAGTCTGGCGGGGGCGGTCAGCCCCAGCATTTT,CAISESGGGGQPQHF
TRBJ2-7,TRBV20-1,-,TRBD1,TGCAGTGCTTTGGACAGGGTCAGGCCCTACGAGCAGTACTTC,CSALDRVRPYEQYF
TRBJ1-1,TRBV28,few,-,TGTGCCAGCAGTCCAGGAGGTCCTCGAGGCACTGAAGCTTTCTTT,CASSPGGPRGTEAFF
TRBJ2-7,TRBV27,-,TRBD1,TGTGCCAGCAGTCCTAGGGACAGGGTCCAAGGCGAGCAGTACTTC,CASSPRDRVQGEQYF
TRBJ1-5,TRBV6-6,-,-,TGTGCCAGCACTGGTGGAGAGCCCCAGCATTTT,CASTGGEPQHF
TRBJ2-1,TRBV7-2,many,-,TGTGCCAGCAGCTTAGATAGCGGAAGAAATGAGCAGTTCTTC,CASSLDSGRNEQFF
TRBJ2-5,TRBV7-2,many,-,TGTGCCAGCACCTCTGGAGTGGGGGGGCCCGTAGAGACCCAGTACTTC,CASTSGVGGPVETQYF
TRBJ2-5,TRBV4-2,-,TRBD2,TGTGCCAGCAGCCGGGGACTAGGATATGAGACCCAGTACTTC,CASSRGLGYETQYF
TRBJ1-2,TRBV7-9,many,-,TGTGCCAGCACCCCCATACGAACACAGTTTTTATATGGCTACACCTTC,CASTPIRTQFLYGYTF
TRBJ2-5,TRBV25-1,many,TRBD2,TGTGCCAGCAGTGAGACTAGCGGGGGGGGAGAGACCCAGTACTTC,CASSETSGGGETQYF
TRBJ1-3,TRBV12-3/TRBV12-4,-,-,TGTGCCAGCAGCCGACAGGATGGAAACACCATATATTTT,CASSRQDGNTIYF
TRBJ2-2,TRBV7-2,many,TRBD2,TGTGCCAGCAGCCCGAGAAGCGGGGGGGCTGCCGGGGAGCTGTTTTTT,CASSPRSGGAAGELFF
TRBJ2-4,TRBV20-1,-,TRBD1,TGCAGTGCTAGGGGACAGGGGTCAAAAAACATTCAGTACTTC,CSARGQGSKNIQYF
TRBJ2-7,TRBV7-9,-,-,TGTGCCAGCAGCCCCCATGGGCTATCCGACGAGCAGTACTTC,CASSPHGLSDEQYF
TRBJ1-1,TRBV28,-,TRBD1,TGTGCCAGCACCGCAGGGGGCTGGACTGAAGCTTTCTTT,CASTAGGWTEAFF
TRBJ2-1,TRBV6-2/TRBV6-3,many,-,TGTGCCAGCAGAAAACTTGGAGTACGGGACAATGAGCAGTTCTTC,CASRKLGVRDNEQFF
TRBJ1-1,TRBV28,many,-,TGTGCCAGCAGTCCTTGGGGTACTGAAGCTTTCTTT,CASSPWGTEAFF
TRBJ1-1,TRBV12-3/TRBV12-4,-,-,TGTGCCAGCAGTTTAGAGGGATTGGGAAACACTGAAGCTTTCTTT,CASSLEGLGNTEAFF
TRBJ1-3,TRBV28,-,TRBD1,TGTGCCAGCAACCCGGCCGGGACAGCCTCTGGAAACACCATATATTTT,CASNPAGTASGNTIYF
TRBJ2-5,TRBV6-1,many,TRBD2,TGTGCCAGCAGTGATTTAGCGGGAGGGAGAGAGACCCAGTACTTC,CASSDLAGGRETQYF
TRBJ2-2,TRBV7-3,many,TRBD2,TGTGCCAGCGGGAAGGGACTAGCGGGAGGGAAGAACACCGGGGAGCTGTTTTTT,CASGKGLAGGKNTGELFF
TRBJ1-4,TRBV28,many,-,TGTGCCAGCAGTTTATCCGGCAGACCTTCAACTAATGAAAAACTGTTTTTT,CASSLSGRPSTNEKLFF
TRBJ1-1,TRBV2,many,TRBD1,TGTGCCAGCCTCCCGGGGGGACAGGGTAACACTGAAGCTTTCTTT,CASLPGGQGNTEAFF
TRBJ1-5,TRBV7-2,few,-,TGTGCCAGCACGCCCTCCGGACAGCCCAATCAGCCCCAGCATTTT,CASTPSGQPNQPQHF
TRBJ2-1,TRBV20-1,few,TRBD2,TGCAGTGCTAGGACTAGCGGGAGAGAGTGGAATGAGCAGTTCTTC,CSARTSGREWNEQFF
TRBJ1-5,TRBV5-6,few,-,TGTGCCAGCAGCTTGGTGGGGGACAATCAGCCCCAGCATTTT,CASSLVGDNQPQHF
TRBJ2-7,TRBV7-2,many,-,TGTGCCAGCAGCTTAGCCCCCCAGGGGCGGGGCTCGCCCTACGAGCAGTACTTC,CASSLAPQGRGSPYEQYF
TRBJ1-6,TRBV2,-,-,TGTGCCAGCAGTGTTAGCGGACAAACCCTCCACTTT,CASSVSGQTLHF